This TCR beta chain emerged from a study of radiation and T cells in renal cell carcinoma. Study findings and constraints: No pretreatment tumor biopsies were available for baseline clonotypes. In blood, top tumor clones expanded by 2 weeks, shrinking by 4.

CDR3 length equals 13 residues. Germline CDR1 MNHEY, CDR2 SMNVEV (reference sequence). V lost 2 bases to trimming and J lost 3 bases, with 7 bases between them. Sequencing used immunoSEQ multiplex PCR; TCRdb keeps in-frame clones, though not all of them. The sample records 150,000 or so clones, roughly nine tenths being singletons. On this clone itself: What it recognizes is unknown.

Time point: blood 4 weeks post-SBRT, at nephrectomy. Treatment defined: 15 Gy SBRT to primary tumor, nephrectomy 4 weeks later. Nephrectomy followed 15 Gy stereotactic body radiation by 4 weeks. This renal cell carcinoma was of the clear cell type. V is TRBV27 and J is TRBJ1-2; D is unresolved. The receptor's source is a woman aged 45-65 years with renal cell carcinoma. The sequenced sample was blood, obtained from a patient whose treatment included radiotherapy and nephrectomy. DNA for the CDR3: TGTGCCAGCAGTTTAGGGATAGACTATGGCTACACCTTC. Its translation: CASSLGIDYGYTF.